These 20 T cell receptor beta chains share one sample of origin, sequenced in a study of radiotherapy plus CTLA-4 blockade in lung cancer. Data came from immunoSEQ multiplex PCR; TCRdb stores just in-frame clones and leaves some out. The sample lists about 14,000 clones, approximately 89% occurring once. The sequencing used peripheral blood, collected from a patient treated with radiotherapy plus ipilimumab. Receptor source: a human donor with non-small cell lung cancer that progressed on radiotherapy plus ipilimumab. Some clones in this sample may be carry-over from other donors' samples.

V gene TRBV19 combines with J gene TRBJ2-7, with 10 bases lining up with TRBD2. Trimming at V came to 6 bases and at J to 1 base, leaving 9 bases not matched to a gene. The CDR3 has 16 residues. Germline V gene data show CDR1 as LNHDA and CDR2 as SQIVND (reference sequence). The CDR3 coding sequence is TGTGCCAGTAGGAACGGACTAGCGGAAGAATCCTACGAGCAGTACTTC. It encodes CASRNGLAEESYEQYF.

The table lists this clone with a count of one. V is TRBV12-5 and J is TRBJ2-2; TRBD2 might be the D (5 bases). CDR3 length equals 17 residues. CDR1 and CDR2 (germline): LGHNT, FRNRAP. V was shortened by 7 bases and J by 4 bases, with 22 bases between the two germline ends. CDR3 protein: CASARNPWERLTGELFF. CDR3 nucleotide sequence: TGTGCTAGTGCTCGAAACCCGTGGGAGAGACTCACCGGGGAGCTGTTTTTT.

The chain couples TRBV5-1 to TRBJ1-2; TRBD1 aligns across 7 bases. Germline V gives CDR1 SGHRS, CDR2 YFSETQ. Unmatched junction bases numbered 11, after V lost 0 bases and J lost 0 bases. The CDR3 runs to 18 residues. The CDR3 spells CASSLEATGLRTNYGYTF. The CDR3 DNA reads as TGCGCCAGCAGCTTGGAAGCGACAGGGCTTCGAACTAACTATGGCTACACCTTC.

The genes are TRBV14 and TRBJ2-6; 8 bases map to TRBD1. This CDR3 has 17 residues. V shed 1 base, J shed 8 bases, and the junction held 10 bases outside the gene matches. The germline V gene has CDR1 SGHDN and CDR2 FVKESK. In DNA form, the CDR3 reads TGTGCCAGCAGCCAAGCGGGCAGGGGGCTGATATCCAACGTCCTGACTTTC. Translating gives CASSQAGRGLISNVLTF.

The chain is built from TRBV7-9 and TRBJ2-5; 8 bases align to TRBD2. From germline, CDR1 is SEHNR and CDR2 FQNEAQ (reference sequence). The CDR3 loop spans 16 amino acids. Trimming took 5 bases from V and 5 from J; bases not matched to a gene: 13. The CDR3 is CASSPLTGLVVETQYF. CDR3 sequence (DNA): TGTGCCAGCAGCCCCTTGACGGGACTAGTTGTTGAGACCCAGTACTTC.

The V and J genes are TRBV7-9 and TRBJ2-1; D gene unclear. The germline V and J ends were trimmed by 3 bases and 8 bases, with 8 bases remaining between them. Germline V lookup: CDR1 SEHNR, CDR2 FQNEAQ (reference sequence). CDR3 length equals 12 residues. CDR3 nucleotide sequence: TGTGCCAGCAGCTTGGCCCCCCATGAGCAGTTCTTC. This gives the protein CASSLAPHEQFF.

The chain uses TRBV6-5 and TRBJ1-2; D is undetermined. CDR1 and CDR2 (germline): MNHEY, SVGAGI. CDR3 size: 14 residues. Trimming pared 4 bases from V and 7 bases from J, leaving 16 bases between. The CDR3 sequence is CASSSPGEDPGYTF. The CDR3 DNA sequence: TGTGCCAGCAGTTCCCCCGGGGAGGATCCTGGCTACACCTTC.

This chain links TRBV2 with TRBJ2-5; 7 positions agree with TRBD1. V lost 6 bases to trimming and J lost 5 bases; unmatched junction nucleotides: 12. CDR1 is SNHLY, CDR2 FYNNEI, per germline. This CDR3 has 15 residues. CDR3 amino acids: CASSPGMGRGETQYF. DNA for the CDR3: TGTGCCAGCAGCCCCGGAATGGGCAGGGGGGAGACCCAGTACTTC.

V gene TRBV9 combines with J gene TRBJ1-4, with 7 bases that match TRBD1. This CDR3 is 16 amino acids long. V lost 4 bases to trimming and J lost 1 base; unmatched junction nucleotides: 7. The germline V gene encodes CDR1 SGDLS and CDR2 YYNGEE. The DNA of the CDR3 is TGTGCCAGCAGCAAACTTCAGGGGGAAACTAATGAAAAACTGTTTTTT. Translation: CASSKLQGETNEKLFF.

In this sample, this clone turned up once. The chain recombines TRBV9 with TRBJ2-1, with D tentatively TRBD2 (5 bases). V was cut by 3 bases and J by 10 bases, with 17 bases left in between. CDR3 length: 14 amino acids. Germline V gene lookup returns CDR1 SGDLS and CDR2 YYNGEE. The CDR3 DNA reads as TGTGCCAGCAGCGCGACGGGAACCACGGGGGAGCAGTTCTTC. Its translation is CASSATGTTGEQFF. Together with reference TRBV9 and TRBJ2-1, the CDR3 gives the full variable domain: DSGVTQTPKHLITATGQRVTLRCSPRSGDLSVYWYQQSLDQGLQFLIQYYNGEERAKGNILERFSAQQFPDLHSELNLSSLELGDSALYFCASSATGTTGEQFFGPGTRLTVL.

This rearrangement joins TRBV5-1 to TRBJ2-1; 14 bases agree with TRBD2. The CDR3 spans 17 residues. Germline loops: CDR1 SGHRS, CDR2 YFSETQ. J gave up 6 bases and V 0 bases, and 5 bases lay outside the gene matches. Here the CDR3 DNA reads TGCGCCAGCAGCTTGGGACGACTAGCGGGGGGGCTCAATGAGCAGTTCTTC. Amino acids: CASSLGRLAGGLNEQFF.

The chain has TRBV27 and TRBJ2-1; 7 bases match TRBD2. The V gene end was trimmed by 2 bases and the J gene end by 7 bases; junction bases not matched to a gene: 8. Looked up from germline, CDR1 is MNHEY and CDR2 is SMNVEV (reference sequence). The CDR3 spans 15 residues. CDR3 in DNA: TGTGCCAGCAGTTTACTGGCGGGGGTGGTGAATGAGCAGTTCTTC. Its protein is CASSLLAGVVNEQFF.

The chain combines TRBV30 with TRBJ1-1; 7 nucleotides align to TRBD1. V shed 0 bases and J 1 base; nucleotides not matched to a gene: 2. The CDR3 spans 14 residues. Germline V lookup: CDR1 GTSNPN, CDR2 SVGIG (reference sequence). The CDR3 region is CAWSVTGKNTEAFF. The CDR3 nucleotides are TGTGCCTGGAGTGTGACAGGGAAGAACACTGAAGCTTTCTTT.

The genes are TRBV9 and TRBJ2-3; weak D call: TRBD2 (5 bases). The CDR3 sequence is 14 residues long. V lost 4 bases and J lost 5, with 14 bases in between. Germline V gene sequence: CDR1 SGDLS, CDR2 YYNGEE. As DNA, the CDR3 is TGTGCCAGCAGCCCCCGAACGCGGGTAGATACGCAGTATTTT. Amino acids: CASSPRTRVDTQYF.

This sequence joins TRBV6-6 and TRBJ1-5; a possible D gene is TRBD1 (5 bases). The CDR3 length is 15 residues. Per germline, CDR1 MNHNY and CDR2 SVGAGI (reference sequence). V was shortened by 5 bases and J by 5 bases, with 16 bases between the two germline ends. The CDR3, as DNA: TGTGCCAGCAGTCCTTACCAGGGAAAGGATCAGCCCCAGCATTTT. Its protein is CASSPYQGKDQPQHF.

The rearrangement uses TRBV4-1 and TRBJ1-4; D is perhaps TRBD1 (5 bases). Trimming removed 0 bases from V and 5 bases from J, with 10 bases in between. From germline, CDR1 is MGHRA and CDR2 YSYEKL. The CDR3 spans 15 residues. CDR3 residues: CASSQEGQGNEKLFF. The CDR3 nucleotides are TGCGCCAGCAGCCAAGAGGGTCAGGGAAATGAAAAACTGTTTTTT.

The rearrangement links TRBV4-1 to TRBJ2-1; 9 bases agree with TRBD1. V shed 0 bases, J shed 6 bases, and the junction held 9 bases outside the gene matches. This CDR3 spans 17 amino acids. The germline CDR1 and CDR2 sequences are MGHRA and YSYEKL. The CDR3 protein is CASSQDRRTGVSNEQFF. For the CDR3, the DNA is TGCGCCAGCAGCCAAGATCGTAGGACAGGGGTTTCCAATGAGCAGTTCTTC.

The sample holds a few counts of this clone. The genes are TRBV6-6 and TRBJ1-6; D unresolved. Germline V gene lookup returns CDR1 MNHNY and CDR2 SVGAGI (reference sequence). With 4 bases removed from V and 5 bases from J, the gap between germline ends came to 12 bases. This CDR3 is built from 15 residues. The CDR3 bases are TGTGCCAGCAGTTGGAACAGTGTCGATAATTCACCCCTCCACTTT. This encodes CASSWNSVDNSPLHF.

The V call is TRBV10-3, the J call TRBJ2-6, with D maybe TRBD2 (6 bases). The germline V gene has CDR1 ENHRY and CDR2 SYGVKD. The CDR3 length is 16 residues. Trimming cost V 6 bases and J 0 bases, with 12 bases left between them. CDR3 loop: CAIRFDGSSGANVLTF. DNA for the CDR3: TGTGCCATCAGGTTTGACGGGAGCTCTGGGGCCAACGTCCTGACTTTC.

This sequence joins TRBV19 and TRBJ1-5, with 9 bases matching TRBD1. This CDR3 is 14 amino acids long. J lost 1 base, V lost 6 bases, and 1 base had no gene match. Germline V lookup: CDR1 LNHDA, CDR2 SQIVND (reference sequence). CDR3 DNA sequence: TGTGCCAGTAGGGACAGGGGAAGCAATCAGCCCCAGCATTTT. Amino acids: CASRDRGSNQPQHF.